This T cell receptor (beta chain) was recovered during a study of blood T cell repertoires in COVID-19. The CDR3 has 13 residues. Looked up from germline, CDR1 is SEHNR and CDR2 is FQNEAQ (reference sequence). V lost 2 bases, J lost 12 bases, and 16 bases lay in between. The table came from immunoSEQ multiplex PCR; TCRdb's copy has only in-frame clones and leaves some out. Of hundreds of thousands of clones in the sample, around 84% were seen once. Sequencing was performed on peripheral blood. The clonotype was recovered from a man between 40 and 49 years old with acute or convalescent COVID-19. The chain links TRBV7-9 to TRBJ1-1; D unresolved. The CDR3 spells CASSLHPTGGPFF. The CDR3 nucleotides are TGTGCCAGCAGCTTACACCCCACCGGAGGGCCTTTCTTT.